Reported below is one T cell receptor (beta chain). The antigen remains undetermined. The CDR3 consists of 16 residues. The V gene end was trimmed by 2 bases and the J gene end by 5 bases; junction bases not matched to a gene: 10. CDR1 is MDHEN, CDR2 SYDVKM, per germline. The source of the sample is a study of blood T cells in healthy people across ages. The donors, aged roughly 6 to 100, were healthy Caucasians from Russia. PCR was performed a second time for about 7 to 11 cycles using a sample-barcoded 5' primer and a J-beta primer mix. TCRdb re-analysed the 5' RACE reads in MiXCR, keeping a single row per CDR3 protein. The sample holds about 1.4 million distinct CDR3 sequences, 45% to 70% seen once. Study conclusions and caveats: Significant beta diversity loss was already apparent by age around 36, declining roughly linearly. A strong correlation was seen between TCR beta diversity and naive T cell percentage. Bulk PBMC profiling left naive and antigen-experienced comparisons inconclusive.

The source is a man aged 18 to 30 in good health. Specimen: blood. This chain connects TRBV28 to TRBJ2-7; 9 bases fit TRBD1. The chain's CDR3 is CASSLTPGDRENEQYF. The DNA for the CDR3 is TGTGCCAGCAGTTTAACGCCAGGGGACAGGGAGAACGAGCAGTACTTC.